The rows below give T cell receptor beta chains drawn from one sample of a study of shared clonotypes between healthy human individuals. The protocol was immunoSEQ multiplex PCR, while the TCRdb copy is restricted to in-frame clones and leaves out a portion. Of about 2.4 million clones detected, 93% appear once; the ten largest clones hold about 0.34%. Sequencing was performed on naive CD4+ T cells from PBMCs. Source of these receptors: a man aged 18 to 30 in good health. Some clones in this sample may be carry-over from other donors' samples. CDR3s include the opening cysteine and the closing phenylalanine or tryptophan. Fields, in order: D gene, J gene, V gene, clone size, CDR3 DNA, CDR3 protein. The D gene is left open where the match is weak. Not all rows give a size; the values are once, few, many and, for expanded clones, a class.

d_call: .
j_call: TRBJ2-2
v_call: TRBV2
clone_size: .
cdr3_nt: TGTGCCAGCAGTGCTGGGCTAGCGAGGACCGGGGAGCTGTTTTTT
cdr3_aa: CASSAGLARTGELFF

d_call: .
j_call: TRBJ2-2
v_call: TRBV5-1
clone_size: .
cdr3_nt: TGCGCCAGCAGCTTGGAGGGTGGTGGCACCGGGGAGCTGTTTTTT
cdr3_aa: CASSLEGGGTGELFF

d_call: .
j_call: TRBJ2-5
v_call: TRBV18
clone_size: once
cdr3_nt: TGTGCCAGCTCACCAGCGTGGGATACGGGGGAGACCCAGTACTTC
cdr3_aa: CASSPAWDTGETQYF

d_call: .
j_call: TRBJ2-2
v_call: TRBV5-4
clone_size: .
cdr3_nt: TGTGCCAGCAGCTCGAATGGAGGGACCGCCGGGGAGCTGTTTTTT
cdr3_aa: CASSSNGGTAGELFF

d_call: .
j_call: TRBJ2-1
v_call: TRBV7-2
clone_size: .
cdr3_nt: TGTGCCAGCAGCCCCGGGACTGGGCAGGGCCACAATGAGCAGTTCTTC
cdr3_aa: CASSPGTGQGHNEQFF

d_call: TRBD2
j_call: TRBJ2-7
v_call: TRBV6-5
clone_size: .
cdr3_nt: TGTGCCAGCAGTTACTCGAGTGGGGGAGGGCTCCACGAGCAGTACTTC
cdr3_aa: CASSYSSGGGLHEQYF

d_call: TRBD1
j_call: TRBJ1-1
v_call: TRBV11-3
clone_size: few
cdr3_nt: TGTGCCAGCAGCTCTTCAGGGGGGAACACTGAAGCTTTCTTT
cdr3_aa: CASSSSGGNTEAFF

d_call: .
j_call: TRBJ1-5
v_call: TRBV9
clone_size: .
cdr3_nt: TGTGCCAGCAGCGTAGGCTTGGAGAATCAGCCCCAGCATTTT
cdr3_aa: CASSVGLENQPQHF

d_call: .
j_call: TRBJ1-5
v_call: TRBV28
clone_size: .
cdr3_nt: TGTGCCAGCACCCTAAACGGTCAGCCCCAGCATTTT
cdr3_aa: CASTLNGQPQHF

d_call: .
j_call: TRBJ2-5
v_call: TRBV21-1
clone_size: .
cdr3_nt: TGTGCCAGCAGCAAAGCGGCTAGGCGGGAGACCCAGTACTTC
cdr3_aa: CASSKAARRETQYF

d_call: TRBD2
j_call: TRBJ2-1
v_call: TRBV7-9
clone_size: .
cdr3_nt: TGTGCCAGCAGCTTGTTTCTGCGGGAGTGGGGCTACAATGAGCAGTTCTTC
cdr3_aa: CASSLFLREWGYNEQFF

d_call: .
j_call: TRBJ2-1
v_call: TRBV29-1
clone_size: .
cdr3_nt: TGCAGCGTCCCCGGGGCCGGGAGCTCCTACAATGAGCAGTTCTTC
cdr3_aa: CSVPGAGSSYNEQFF

d_call: TRBD2
j_call: TRBJ2-3
v_call: TRBV28
clone_size: .
cdr3_nt: TGTGCCAGCAGTTCGCGACTAGCGGGAGCCACAGATACGCAGTATTTT
cdr3_aa: CASSSRLAGATDTQYF

d_call: .
j_call: TRBJ2-3
v_call: TRBV6-1
clone_size: .
cdr3_nt: TGTGCCAGCAGTGTTCTTCTTGGGCTCAGCACAGATACGCAGTATTTT
cdr3_aa: CASSVLLGLSTDTQYF

d_call: .
j_call: TRBJ1-2
v_call: TRBV29-1
clone_size: .
cdr3_nt: TGCAGCGTTGAAGAGTCCCCAGGATACTATGGCTACACCTTC
cdr3_aa: CSVEESPGYYGYTF

d_call: TRBD1
j_call: TRBJ1-5
v_call: TRBV4-2
clone_size: .
cdr3_nt: TGTGCCAGCAGCCAAGAGGGACAGGGGGCAGGTCAGCCCCAGCATTTT
cdr3_aa: CASSQEGQGAGQPQHF

d_call: .
j_call: TRBJ2-3
v_call: TRBV9
clone_size: .
cdr3_nt: TGTGCCAGCAGCGCCCAGACAACAGATACGCAGTATTTT
cdr3_aa: CASSAQTTDTQYF

d_call: TRBD1
j_call: TRBJ2-3
v_call: TRBV5-6
clone_size: .
cdr3_nt: TGTGCCAGCAGCTACCGGGACAGGGGTGCAGATACGCAGTATTTT
cdr3_aa: CASSYRDRGADTQYF

d_call: .
j_call: TRBJ2-2
v_call: TRBV2
clone_size: .
cdr3_nt: TGTGCCAGCAGTGTACAGGAGAGTGCGAACACCGGGGAGCTGTTTTTT
cdr3_aa: CASSVQESANTGELFF

d_call: .
j_call: TRBJ1-6
v_call: TRBV7-9
clone_size: once
cdr3_nt: TGTGCCAGCAGCCCCGAAAATTCACCCCTCCACTTT
cdr3_aa: CASSPENSPLHF

d_call: .
j_call: TRBJ2-7
v_call: TRBV30
clone_size: .
cdr3_nt: TGTGCCTGGAGTGTTGAGTGGGGATCCTACGAGCAGTACTTC
cdr3_aa: CAWSVEWGSYEQYF

d_call: .
j_call: TRBJ2-3
v_call: TRBV9
clone_size: .
cdr3_nt: TGTGCCAGCAGCGTAGCTGCGACAACTAGGGATACGCAGTATTTT
cdr3_aa: CASSVAATTRDTQYF

d_call: .
j_call: TRBJ1-3
v_call: TRBV6-6
clone_size: few
cdr3_nt: TGTGCCAGCAGTTCACGGACTGGAAACACCATATATTTT
cdr3_aa: CASSSRTGNTIYF

d_call: TRBD1
j_call: TRBJ2-7
v_call: TRBV28
clone_size: .
cdr3_nt: TGTGCCAGCAGTCTACCCGGGACAGCCTCCTACGAGCAGTACTTC
cdr3_aa: CASSLPGTASYEQYF

d_call: TRBD1
j_call: TRBJ1-2
v_call: TRBV18
clone_size: once
cdr3_nt: TGTGCCAGCTCACCCATGGAGGGGGCGGAAGGCTACACCTTC
cdr3_aa: CASSPMEGAEGYTF

d_call: .
j_call: TRBJ2-5
v_call: TRBV2
clone_size: .
cdr3_nt: TGTGCCAGCAGTATACCAGGGGTGGGGAGGGAGACCCAGTACTTC
cdr3_aa: CASSIPGVGRETQYF

d_call: TRBD1
j_call: TRBJ2-7
v_call: TRBV9
clone_size: .
cdr3_nt: TGTGCCAGCAGCCCGTCGGGACAGACTGGTCGTATCGAGCAGTACTTC
cdr3_aa: CASSPSGQTGRIEQYF

d_call: .
j_call: TRBJ2-1
v_call: TRBV11-3
clone_size: .
cdr3_nt: TGTGCCAGCAGCTTAGATTCCGGTGAGCAGTTCTTC
cdr3_aa: CASSLDSGEQFF

d_call: .
j_call: TRBJ2-1
v_call: TRBV6-5
clone_size: .
cdr3_nt: TGTGCCAGCAGTAAGACAGGGCTAGCGTACAATGAGCAGTTCTTC
cdr3_aa: CASSKTGLAYNEQFF

d_call: .
j_call: TRBJ2-1
v_call: TRBV11-2
clone_size: .
cdr3_nt: TGTGCCAGCAGCTCCGGGGGTTTCGGGGCGGATTCCTACAATGAGCAGTTCTTC
cdr3_aa: CASSSGGFGADSYNEQFF

d_call: .
j_call: TRBJ2-2
v_call: TRBV9
clone_size: .
cdr3_nt: TGTGCCAGCAGCGGTAAAGCGGGCCCTGCCGGGGAGCTGTTTTTT
cdr3_aa: CASSGKAGPAGELFF

d_call: .
j_call: TRBJ2-1
v_call: TRBV29-1
clone_size: .
cdr3_nt: TGCAGCGTTGAAGTTAGGGGGGTCTTTGTTGAGCAGTTCTTC
cdr3_aa: CSVEVRGVFVEQFF

d_call: TRBD2
j_call: TRBJ2-3
v_call: TRBV2
clone_size: once
cdr3_nt: TGTGCCAGCAGTGAAGGGCTAGCGGGACTGACAGATACGCAGTATTTT
cdr3_aa: CASSEGLAGLTDTQYF

d_call: .
j_call: TRBJ2-1
v_call: TRBV5-8
clone_size: once
cdr3_nt: TGTGCCAGCAGCTTGTGGGACAATGAGCAGTTCTTC
cdr3_aa: CASSLWDNEQFF

d_call: .
j_call: TRBJ1-1
v_call: TRBV5-4
clone_size: .
cdr3_nt: TGTGCCAGCAGCTTGAGGGGGGCCCTAGGTGAAGCTTTCTTT
cdr3_aa: CASSLRGALGEAFF

d_call: .
j_call: TRBJ2-3
v_call: TRBV18
clone_size: .
cdr3_nt: TGTGCCAGCTCACCACTGGTTACTAGCACAGATACGCAGTATTTT
cdr3_aa: CASSPLVTSTDTQYF

d_call: .
j_call: TRBJ2-7
v_call: TRBV7-9
clone_size: once
cdr3_nt: TGTGCCAGCAGCTTACCCGGCCACTACGAGCAGTACTTC
cdr3_aa: CASSLPGHYEQYF

d_call: .
j_call: TRBJ1-1
v_call: TRBV10-3
clone_size: .
cdr3_nt: TGTGCCATCCGGACAGACACCCTAGCTGAAGCTTTCTTT
cdr3_aa: CAIRTDTLAEAFF

d_call: .
j_call: TRBJ2-2
v_call: TRBV30
clone_size: once
cdr3_nt: TGTGCCTGGAGTGGCTGGACCGGAACCGGGGAGCTGTTTTTT
cdr3_aa: CAWSGWTGTGELFF

d_call: .
j_call: TRBJ2-2
v_call: TRBV4-3
clone_size: .
cdr3_nt: TGCGCCAGCAGCCAAAGGTGGTTCCCGAACACCGGGGAGCTGTTTTTT
cdr3_aa: CASSQRWFPNTGELFF

d_call: TRBD2
j_call: TRBJ2-7
v_call: TRBV5-1
clone_size: .
cdr3_nt: TGCGCCAGCAGCTTGGTACTAGCGGGAGGTTACTACGAGCAGTACTTC
cdr3_aa: CASSLVLAGGYYEQYF

d_call: .
j_call: TRBJ1-5
v_call: TRBV18
clone_size: .
cdr3_nt: TGTGCCAGCTCACCACGCGGGGGTGGGGGGGATCAGCCCCAGCATTTT
cdr3_aa: CASSPRGGGGDQPQHF

d_call: .
j_call: TRBJ2-1
v_call: TRBV7-8
clone_size: .
cdr3_nt: TGTGCCAGCAGCCCCCTGCCCATTACGAGCTCCTACAATGAGCAGTTCTTC
cdr3_aa: CASSPLPITSSYNEQFF

d_call: TRBD2
j_call: TRBJ2-1
v_call: TRBV7-3
clone_size: .
cdr3_nt: TGTGCCAGCAGCTTGTCTAGCGGGATGGTCTACAATGAGCAGTTCTTC
cdr3_aa: CASSLSSGMVYNEQFF

d_call: TRBD2
j_call: TRBJ2-5
v_call: TRBV4-3
clone_size: once
cdr3_nt: TGCGCCAGCAGCCAAGATAGGTCACTAGCGGGAGGGGAGACCCAGTACTTC
cdr3_aa: CASSQDRSLAGGETQYF

d_call: .
j_call: TRBJ2-1
v_call: TRBV7-6
clone_size: .
cdr3_nt: TGTGCCAGCAGCCCCCGACCGAACAATGAGCAGTTCTTC
cdr3_aa: CASSPRPNNEQFF

d_call: TRBD1
j_call: TRBJ2-3
v_call: TRBV18
clone_size: .
cdr3_nt: TGTGCCAGCTCACCACCGACAGGGGCCAGCACAGATACGCAGTATTTT
cdr3_aa: CASSPPTGASTDTQYF

d_call: .
j_call: TRBJ1-2
v_call: TRBV15
clone_size: .
cdr3_nt: TGTGCCACCAGCAGAGATAAAGTCGGCGGCTACACCTTC
cdr3_aa: CATSRDKVGGYTF

d_call: TRBD1
j_call: TRBJ2-2
v_call: TRBV6-5
clone_size: .
cdr3_nt: TGTGCCAGCGGACAGGGCTTTAACACCGGGGAGCTGTTTTTT
cdr3_aa: CASGQGFNTGELFF

d_call: TRBD1
j_call: TRBJ2-2
v_call: TRBV9
clone_size: .
cdr3_nt: TGTGCCAGCAGCCAGGGGGACAGGGTATCCGGGGAGCTGTTTTTT
cdr3_aa: CASSQGDRVSGELFF

d_call: .
j_call: TRBJ2-2
v_call: TRBV6-4
clone_size: .
cdr3_nt: TGTGCCAGCAAGATTCGCACGAACACCGGGGAGCTGTTTTTT
cdr3_aa: CASKIRTNTGELFF

d_call: .
j_call: TRBJ2-3
v_call: TRBV19
clone_size: .
cdr3_nt: TGTGCCAGTAGTGACCCGGGTAGCGCTACCACAGATACGCAGTATTTT
cdr3_aa: CASSDPGSATTDTQYF

d_call: TRBD2
j_call: TRBJ2-1
v_call: TRBV11-3
clone_size: .
cdr3_nt: TGTGCCAGCAGCCGTAGCGGGAGGAGCGGCACGAGAGGGTACAATGAGCAGTTCTTC
cdr3_aa: CASSRSGRSGTRGYNEQFF

d_call: .
j_call: TRBJ2-7
v_call: TRBV7-2
clone_size: .
cdr3_nt: TGTGCCAGCAGCTTAGAGGGGCAGACCCACACCTACGAGCAGTACTTC
cdr3_aa: CASSLEGQTHTYEQYF